The 23 T cell receptor beta chains presented below share a single source sample, sequenced in a study of T-cell memory formation after mild COVID-19. Using its own MiXCR run on the 5' RACE reads, TCRdb lists one record per CDR3 protein. This table has around 510,000 distinct CDR3 sequences, roughly 20% appearing once. The sample consisted of PBMCs or a T cell subset sorted from them (not recorded which). The receptors were sampled from an adult woman who had mild COVID-19 (a few samples of this study predate the infection). Cell type and time point are not known.

This clonotype was counted a few times. The chain has TRBV5-1 and TRBJ2-7; 9 bases fit TRBD1. Germline lookup yields CDR1 SGHRS and CDR2 YFSETQ. V lost 0 bases, J lost 7 bases, and 5 bases stayed unmatched. The CDR3 runs to 14 residues. As DNA, the CDR3 is TGCGCCAGCAGCTTGGGGACAGGGGTCGGGGAGCAGTACTTC. It specifies CASSLGTGVGEQYF.

The chain carries TRBV5-5 and TRBJ1-5, with D hard to call. V was trimmed by 4 bases and J by 0 bases, leaving 8 bases between them. The CDR3 is 14 residues long. In germline, CDR1 is SGHKS, CDR2 YYEKEE (reference sequence). This chain's CDR3 is CASSPEDSNQPQHF. The CDR3 nucleotides are TGTGCCAGCAGCCCGGAAGATAGCAATCAGCCCCAGCATTTT.

This chain connects TRBV6-1 to TRBJ2-1; D is unclear. CDR3 length equals 14 residues. The V end lost 0 bases, the J end lost 9 bases, and 12 bases lay between the germline ends. Germline CDR1 and CDR2: MNHNS and SASEGT. The chain's CDR3 is CASSEAVWNGEQFF. The DNA of the CDR3 is TGTGCCAGCAGTGAAGCGGTGTGGAATGGTGAGCAGTTCTTC.

V gene TRBV18 combines with J gene TRBJ2-7; D is perhaps TRBD1 (5 bases). This CDR3 has 14 residues. Trimming took 6 bases from V and 6 from J, leaving 18 bases between them. Per germline, CDR1 KGHSH and CDR2 LQKENI. CDR3 residues: CASSRGHGEFEQYF. CDR3 DNA: TGTGCCAGCTCGCGCGGACATGGGGAATTCGAGCAGTACTTC.

The chain joins TRBV5-1 to TRBJ2-7; D possibly corresponds to TRBD1 (6 bases). The germline CDR1 and CDR2 sequences are SGHRS and YFSETQ. Trimming pared 0 bases from V and 3 bases from J, leaving 10 bases between. CDR3 size: 14 residues. CDR3 sequence reads: CASSLGQANYEQYF. CDR3 nucleotides: TGCGCCAGCAGCTTGGGACAGGCAAACTACGAGCAGTACTTC.

This clonotype appeared many times. The rearrangement uses TRBV20-1 and TRBJ2-7; 7 nucleotides match TRBD2. The V gene's germline CDR1 is DFQATT and CDR2 SNEGSKA (reference sequence). The trim removed 6 bases at V and 6 bases at J, leaving 14 bases unmatched. The CDR3 totals 14 residues. The DNA of the CDR3 is TGCAGTGCAACCCCGGGGGGTGGGGTACGCGAGCAGTACTTC. Its protein product is CSATPGGGVREQYF.

The genes are TRBV14 and TRBJ2-5, with D hard to call. CDR3 length equals 15 residues. The ends were cut back, 1 base at V and 3 bases at J, with 12 bases in the middle. The germline CDR1 and CDR2 sequences are SGHDN and FVKESK. CDR3 nucleotide sequence: TGTGCCAGCAGCCAAGTCCGACTCTTAAAAGAGACCCAGTACTTC. Its protein product is CASSQVRLLKETQYF.

This chain connects TRBV3-1 to TRBJ2-2, with D possibly matching TRBD2 (6 bases). The germline gives CDR1 LGHDT, CDR2 YNNKEL (reference sequence). This CDR3 has 17 amino acids. V lost 0 bases and J lost 4, with 15 bases in between. The CDR3 here is CASSQERLAAFTGELFF. CDR3 sequence (DNA): TGTGCCAGCAGCCAAGAGCGTTTAGCGGCATTCACCGGGGAGCTGTTTTTT.

V and J are TRBV12-3 or TRBV12-4 and TRBJ1-2; 8 positions match TRBD1. The CDR3 totals 17 residues. V dropped 5 bases and J dropped 2; count of bases not matched to a gene: 13. CDR3 sequence: CASSRRTGFAPNYGYTF. In DNA form, the CDR3 reads TGTGCCAGCAGTCGTAGGACAGGGTTTGCCCCGAACTATGGCTACACCTTC.

This chain uses TRBV28 with TRBJ2-7; TRBD2 aligns across 11 bases. Looked up from germline, CDR1 is MDHEN and CDR2 is SYDVKM. V lost 6 bases to trimming and J lost 5 bases; unmatched junction nucleotides: 9. This CDR3 comprises 15 residues. This chain's CDR3 is CASRHPGLAGHEQYF. The CDR3 nucleotides read TGTGCCAGCAGGCACCCCGGACTAGCGGGCCACGAGCAGTACTTC.

This chain connects TRBV20-1 to TRBJ1-6, with D hard to call. Germline V CDR1 and CDR2: DFQATT, SNEGSKA (reference sequence). The CDR3 is 16 residues long. V was pared by 0 bases and J by 3 bases, with 12 bases between. CDR3 in DNA: TGCAGTGCTAGAGACCCCGGGAGAGGCTATAATTCACCCCTCCACTTT. Translating gives CSARDPGRGYNSPLHF.

A few counts support this clonotype. The chain combines TRBV12-3 or TRBV12-4 with TRBJ2-5, with D maybe TRBD1 (6 bases). Trimming took off 5 bases at V and 2 bases at J, with 27 bases between the two ends. The CDR3 runs to 19 residues. In DNA, the CDR3 is TGTGCCAGCAGTACGGACGGGGACAATGAGGAGTGGGGGCAAGAGACCCAGTACTTC. It encodes CASSTDGDNEEWGQETQYF.

The chain carries TRBV27 and TRBJ2-1, with 10 bases identical to TRBD2. Germline V gene sequence: CDR1 MNHEY, CDR2 SMNVEV (reference sequence). V was pared by 6 bases and J by 2 bases, with 4 bases of the junction left unmatched. The CDR3 has 15 residues. The CDR3 bases are TGTGCCAGCAGACGGACTAGCGGAACCTACAATGAGCAGTTCTTC. This codes for CASRRTSGTYNEQFF.

The V gene is TRBV19, the J gene TRBJ1-6; D unclear. Germline CDR1 reads LNHDA; CDR2 reads SQIVND (reference sequence). This CDR3 has 13 residues. V lost 3 bases and J 7 bases, leaving 7 bases between the germline ends. The CDR3 protein is CASSIGRNSPLHF. CDR3 bases: TGTGCCAGTAGTATTGGAAGGAATTCACCCCTCCACTTT.

This clonotype has a handful of counts. This chain joins TRBV6-1 and TRBJ1-2; TRBD1 matches 9 bases. The CDR3 extends over 14 amino acids. Germline V CDR1 and CDR2: MNHNS, SASEGT. With 0 bases clipped from V and 8 bases from J, the junction kept 4 bases outside the gene matches. The CDR3 DNA is TGTGCCAGCAGTGAAGCGACAGGGGGGAGGGGCTACACCTTC. Its protein is CASSEATGGRGYTF.

The chain joins TRBV12-3 or TRBV12-4 to TRBJ2-7; D possibly corresponds to TRBD2 (5 bases). This CDR3 contains 14 residues. V shed 10 bases and J shed 3 bases, with 19 bases lying between them. The CDR3 DNA sequence: TGTGCCACCGGTCGTGGCGGGCCCAACTACGAGCAGTACTTC. This sequence encodes CATGRGGPNYEQYF.

This chain connects TRBV30 to TRBJ1-1; weak D call: TRBD1 (6 bases). Germline assignment: CDR1 GTSNPN and CDR2 SVGIG (reference sequence). Between the trimmed V and J ends, which lost 4 bases and 1 base, there was a span of 10 bases. The CDR3 is made up of 13 amino acids. The CDR3 nucleotides read TGTGCCTGGACCAGACAGGAGAACACTGAAGCTTTCTTT. It codes for CAWTRQENTEAFF.

This chain links TRBV7-9 with TRBJ2-5, with unresolved D. The V and J ends lost 1 base and 5 bases respectively, with 14 bases between them. CDR1 is SEHNR and CDR2 is FQNEAQ in the germline V gene (reference sequence). CDR3 size: 15 residues. The CDR3 region is CASSLGSTPRETQYF. DNA for the CDR3: TGTGCCAGCAGCTTAGGCAGTACCCCCCGCGAGACCCAGTACTTC.

The chain carries TRBV7-2 and TRBJ2-3, with 9 bases lining up with TRBD2. CDR1 and CDR2 from the germline V gene are SGHTA and FQGNSA. The CDR3 runs 16 residues. Trimming removed 4 bases from V and 6 bases from J; junction bases left unmatched: 11. CDR3: CASSSRLAEHRDTQYF. CDR3 nucleotides: TGTGCCAGCAGCTCCAGACTAGCGGAACACAGGGATACGCAGTATTTT. Combining the CDR3 with reference TRBV7-2 and TRBJ2-3 gives the whole variable domain GAGVSQSPSNKVTEKGKDVELRCDPISGHTALYWYRQSLGQGLEFLIYFQGNSAPDKSGLPSDRFSAERTGGSVSTLTIQRTQQEDSAVYLCASSSRLAEHRDTQYFGPGTRLTVL.

The chain links TRBV27 to TRBJ2-7; 12 bases are a match to TRBD2. This CDR3 is 15 amino acids long. CDR1 is MNHEY, CDR2 SMNVEV, per germline (reference sequence). Trimming took 3 bases from V and 1 from J; bases not matched to a gene: 1. The CDR3 coding sequence is TGTGCCAGCAGTTTTGGGACTAGCGGGTCCTACGAGCAGTACTTC. Translating gives CASSFGTSGSYEQYF.

The rearrangement uses TRBV18 and TRBJ2-7; TRBD2 might be the D (6 bases). Germline V CDR1 and CDR2: KGHSH, LQKENI. V dropped 5 bases and J dropped 4 bases, with 18 bases sitting between them. The CDR3 covers 15 residues. The CDR3 DNA reads TGTGCCAGCTCAGTTTCCGGCGGGACTGCTTACGAGCAGTACTTC. Translating gives CASSVSGGTAYEQYF.

The chain is built from TRBV20-1 and TRBJ1-2; 7 positions match TRBD1. The germline V gene encodes CDR1 DFQATT and CDR2 SNEGSKA (reference sequence). The CDR3 is 16 residues long. Trimming removed 0 bases from V and 4 bases from J; junction bases left unmatched: 11. Here the CDR3 DNA reads TGCAGTGCTAGAGATCCAGGGAAACCAGGGGGCTATGGCTACACCTTC. This encodes CSARDPGKPGGYGYTF.

The chain's CDR3 is CASSFTGESPYEQYF. The CDR3 region has the DNA TGCGCCAGCAGCTTTACAGGGGAATCCCCCTACGAGCAGTACTTC. The chain carries TRBV5-1 and TRBJ2-7; 7 bases are shared with TRBD1. V was clipped by 2 bases and J by 2 bases; unmatched bases: 7. Germline lookup yields CDR1 SGHRS and CDR2 YFSETQ. The CDR3 totals 15 residues.